The clone carrying this TCR beta chain is a singleton in its sample. The sample belongs to a study of OX40 agonist ivuxolimab in advanced cancers. Study-level background: Dose-escalation cases comprised hepatocellular carcinoma, melanoma, renal cell or head and neck cancer. Averaging roughly 60 years in age, with a range of about 23 to 79, the cohort was around 83% male.

Autoimmune disease history or systemic immunosuppression was exclusionary. Germline lookup yields CDR1 MNHEY and CDR2 SMNVEV (reference sequence). There are 14 residues in the CDR3. Trimming took 5 bases from V and 8 from J, leaving 15 bases between them. Using immunoSEQ multiplex PCR, the repertoire was profiled, and TCRdb retains in-frame clones only, with some absent. The data contain some 66,000 clones, approximately 89% of them singletons. The input for sequencing was CD4+ or CD8+ T cells sorted from blood, taken in a trial of the OX40 agonist ivuxolimab. This sequence originates from an adult with an advanced solid tumor such as melanoma, head and neck, liver or kidney cancer. V and J are TRBV27 and TRBJ1-4; D might be TRBD1 (5 bases). The CDR3 is CASSQDRYVEKLFF. CDR3 nucleotides: TGTGCCAGCAGTCAAGACAGATACGTGGAAAAACTGTTTTTT.